One sample yielded the 28 T cell receptor beta chains listed below, sequenced in a study of blood T cell repertoires in COVID-19. Assay used: immunoSEQ multiplex PCR; TCRdb lists only in-frame clones, some missing. The sample lists 150,000 to 200,000 clones, around nine tenths seen once, with under 15% in the top ten. The specimen was peripheral blood. These TCRs come from a woman aged 70 to 79 with COVID-19, enrolled during active disease.

In its sample, this clone was seen once. The rearrangement links TRBV4-2 to TRBJ2-1; TRBD2 matches at 8 bases. Germline V gene lookup returns CDR1 LGHNA and CDR2 YNFKEQ. The ends lost 4 bases at V and 0 bases at J; junction bases unmatched: 5. CDR3 length equals 16 residues. CDR3 in amino acids: CASSPQAGVSYNEQFF. The CDR3 DNA follows: TGTGCCAGCAGCCCCCAAGCGGGAGTCTCCTACAATGAGCAGTTCTTC.

This clone has a handful of counts. The rearrangement joins TRBV6-1 to TRBJ2-7, with D possibly matching TRBD1 (5 bases). The V gene's germline CDR1 is MNHNS and CDR2 SASEGT. CDR3 length: 14 amino acids. Trimming cost V 3 bases and J 4 bases, with 13 bases left between them. Here the CDR3 reads CASSDRAVTYEQYF. CDR3 coding DNA: TGTGCCAGCAGTGACAGGGCGGTTACGTACGAGCAGTACTTC.

CDR3 sequence (DNA): TGTGCCAGCAGCCAAGTGAGGGATGGCTACACCTTC. This codes for CASSQVRDGYTF. The chain employs TRBV3-1 (or the pseudogene TRBV3-2) and TRBJ1-2; D remains ambiguous. Trimming left V 1 base short and J 6 bases short, with 6 bases between. The CDR3 has 12 residues. Germline V lookup: CDR1 LGHDT, CDR2 YNNKEL (reference sequence).

This clone appeared once. J is TRBJ2-1 and V is TRBV4-2; 7 bases are shared with TRBD2. Germline assignment: CDR1 LGHNA and CDR2 YNFKEQ. V gave up 0 bases and J gave up 4 bases; unmatched junction bases: 6. CDR3 length: 16 residues. The CDR3 protein is CASSQEASGPYNEQFF. CDR3 nucleotides: TGTGCCAGCAGCCAAGAGGCTAGCGGACCTTACAATGAGCAGTTCTTC.

V and J are TRBV19 and TRBJ2-1; TRBD2 agrees at 11 bases. Unmatched junction bases numbered 2, after V lost 5 bases and J lost 2 bases. This CDR3 comprises 15 residues. Germline V gene lookup returns CDR1 LNHDA and CDR2 SQIVND (reference sequence). This chain's CDR3 is CASSYSGRAYNEQFF. CDR3 DNA sequence: TGTGCCAGTAGTTATAGCGGGAGGGCCTACAATGAGCAGTTCTTC.

The V and J genes are TRBV30 and TRBJ1-5; D gene ambiguous. Germline values: CDR1 GTSNPN, CDR2 SVGIG (reference sequence). The CDR3 spans 14 residues. Trimming took 2 bases from V and 5 from J, leaving 13 bases between them. CDR3 in amino acids: CAWSRRGRDQPQHF. CDR3 nucleotides: TGTGCCTGGAGTCGGCGGGGTCGGGATCAGCCCCAGCATTTT.

This clone was seen just once. The rearrangement joins TRBV3-1 (or the pseudogene TRBV3-2) to TRBJ2-3, with 14 nucleotides matching TRBD2. Trimming at V came to 2 bases and at J to 4 bases, leaving 8 bases not matched to a gene. Germline V gene data show CDR1 as LGHDT and CDR2 as YNNKEL (reference sequence). The CDR3 runs to 18 residues. CDR3 DNA: TGTGCCAGCAGCCAACTTGGGACTAGCGGGAGTGGTGCAGATACGCAGTATTTT. Amino acid sequence: CASSQLGTSGSGADTQYF.

The chain couples TRBV3-1 (or the pseudogene TRBV3-2) to TRBJ2-1, with 8 bases identical to TRBD2. V dropped 3 bases and J dropped 8; count of bases not matched to a gene: 21. The germline CDR1 and CDR2 sequences are LGHDT and YNNKEL (reference sequence). The CDR3 totals 19 residues. The CDR3 DNA reads as TGTGCCAGCAGCCACCCGACTAGCGCCCGATTACTAGAAAGGTATGAGCAGTTCTTC. Encoded protein: CASSHPTSARLLERYEQFF.

This rearrangement joins TRBV19 to TRBJ2-3, with D unresolved. Germline assignment: CDR1 LNHDA and CDR2 SQIVND (reference sequence). Trimming shortened V by 8 bases and J by 1 base, and 10 bases separated the two germline ends. The CDR3 runs to 13 residues. CDR3 bases: TGTGCCAGTGCGAAAATTGGCACAGATACGCAGTATTTT. Its translation: CASAKIGTDTQYF.

This chain links TRBV27 with TRBJ1-1, with 8 positions matching TRBD1. J was trimmed by 6 bases and V by 5 bases; bases with no gene match: 11. This CDR3 is built from 15 residues. Germline V CDR1 and CDR2: MNHEY, SMNVEV (reference sequence). The CDR3 DNA follows: TGTGCCAGCAGTCCGGACAGGGTGGGGTTTGCTGAAGCTTTCTTT. It is translated as CASSPDRVGFAEAFF.

The chain is built from TRBV18 and TRBJ1-1, with D maybe TRBD1 (6 bases). The CDR3 totals 15 residues. The V and J ends lost 4 bases and 1 base respectively, with 13 bases between them. The V gene's germline CDR1 is KGHSH and CDR2 LQKENI. The CDR3 nucleotides read TGTGCCAGCTCACTTGCGGACAGCGGGAACACTGAAGCTTTCTTT. Translated: CASSLADSGNTEAFF. Full variable domain (rest looked up from reference TRBV18 and TRBJ1-1): NAGVMQNPRHLVRRRGQEARLRCSPMKGHSHVYWYRQLPEEGLKFMVYLQKENIIDESGMPKERFSAEFPKEGPSILRIQQVVRGDSAAYFCASSLADSGNTEAFFGQGTRLTVV.

This rearrangement joins TRBV3-1 (or the pseudogene TRBV3-2) to TRBJ1-1; TRBD1 might be the D (6 bases). Trimming pared 6 bases from V and 0 bases from J, leaving 11 bases between. This CDR3 contains 14 residues. Per germline, CDR1 LGHDT and CDR2 YNNKEL (reference sequence). CDR3 nucleotides: TGTGCCAGCAGACAACAGGGTATGAACACTGAAGCTTTCTTT. It yields the protein CASRQQGMNTEAFF.

V is TRBV7-9 and J is TRBJ1-2; D may be TRBD1 (5 bases). Looked up from germline, CDR1 is SEHNR and CDR2 is FQNEAQ (reference sequence). The CDR3 consists of 14 residues. The V end was cut by 5 bases, the J end by 3 bases, with 13 bases between. The CDR3 coding sequence is TGTGCCAGCAGCCAAGGGGCGGTTGACTATGGCTACACCTTC. Amino acids: CASSQGAVDYGYTF.

This sequence joins TRBV13 and TRBJ1-5; a possible D gene is TRBD1 (6 bases). The CDR3 sequence is 13 residues long. Trimming removed 1 base at V and 6 bases at J, with 7 bases between. CDR1 and CDR2 (germline): PRHDT, FYEKMQ (reference sequence). CDR3 residues: CASSLEGGQPQHF. CDR3 DNA sequence: TGTGCCAGCAGCTTAGAAGGGGGTCAGCCCCAGCATTTT. Full variable domain (missing parts from reference TRBV13 and TRBJ1-5): AAGVIQSPRHLIKEKRETATLKCYPIPRHDTVYWYQQGPGQDPQFLISFYEKMQSDKGSIPDRFSAQQFSDYHSELNMSSLELGDSALYFCASSLEGGQPQHFGDGTRLSIL.

The CDR3 loop reads CASSQVEGYEQYF. The DNA of the CDR3 is TGTGCCAGCAGCCAAGTCGAGGGTTACGAGCAGTACTTC. This chain connects TRBV14 to TRBJ2-7, with D maybe TRBD2 (5 bases). Trimming took off 1 base at V and 4 bases at J, with 8 bases between the two ends. This CDR3 is built from 13 residues. Germline-derived CDR1 and CDR2 are SGHDN and FVKESK.

In nucleotides, the CDR3 is TGTGCCAGCAGCTTCGACAGTAGCAATCAGCCCCAGCATTTT. Encoded protein: CASSFDSSNQPQHF. The chain uses TRBV2 and TRBJ1-5; tentative D call: TRBD1 (5 bases). Deletions cut 6 bases from V and 0 bases from J, with 9 bases between. From germline, CDR1 is SNHLY and CDR2 FYNNEI. The CDR3 contains 14 residues.

The chain carries TRBV30 and TRBJ2-2, with 7 nucleotides matching TRBD1. The CDR3 is 14 residues long. Germline V CDR1 and CDR2: GTSNPN, SVGIG (reference sequence). The junction had 6 bases not matched to a gene; V was cut back by 2 bases and J by 6 bases. The CDR3 region is CAWSTGVSSGELFF. CDR3 DNA: TGTGCCTGGAGTACAGGGGTTTCGTCCGGGGAGCTGTTTTTT.

The chain has TRBV19 and TRBJ1-3; 8 positions match TRBD1. The ends lost 6 bases at V and 2 bases at J; junction bases unmatched: 6. CDR3 size: 15 residues. Germline V lookup: CDR1 LNHDA, CDR2 SQIVND (reference sequence). CDR3 bases: TGTGCCAGTAGACCGGACAGGGCCCCTGGAAACACCATATATTTT. Amino acid sequence: CASRPDRAPGNTIYF.

The rearrangement joins TRBV19 to TRBJ1-3; the D is unclear. CDR3 size: 14 residues. CDR1 is LNHDA and CDR2 is SQIVND in the germline V gene (reference sequence). V was trimmed by 1 base and J by 0 bases, leaving 4 bases between them. CDR3 DNA: TGTGCCAGTAGTATAGCCAGCTCTGGAAACACCATATATTTT. The encoded protein is CASSIASSGNTIYF.

V and J are TRBV5-6 and TRBJ1-1; D remains unclear. The CDR3 consists of 16 residues. The germline gives CDR1 SGHDT, CDR2 YYEEEE. V was pared by 3 bases and J by 1 base, with 16 bases between. The CDR3 is CASSSGSGDWNTEAFF. The CDR3 DNA reads TGTGCCAGCAGCTCGGGCAGCGGGGATTGGAACACTGAAGCTTTCTTT.

This chain links TRBV5-1 with TRBJ1-4; 7 nucleotides line up with TRBD1. Germline V CDR1 and CDR2: SGHRS, YFSETQ. The CDR3 has 15 amino acids. Trimming cost V 1 base and J 5 bases; bases outside gene matches: 5. The DNA of the CDR3 is TGCGCCAGCAGCTTGCGGGAGGGGGCGAATGAAAAACTGTTTTTT. Translated, it gives CASSLREGANEKLFF.

The gene calls are TRBV27 and TRBJ1-4, with D maybe TRBD1 (6 bases). The CDR3 runs 17 residues. Germline CDR1 reads MNHEY; CDR2 reads SMNVEV (reference sequence). Trimming stripped 4 bases from V and 1 base from J, with 16 bases between. The CDR3 region has the DNA TGTGCCAGCAGTTCAGACAGGCGTCCTAGAACTAATGAAAAACTGTTTTTT. It is translated as CASSSDRRPRTNEKLFF. The full variable domain, its missing parts supplied by reference TRBV27 and TRBJ1-4, is EAQVTQNPRYLITVTGKKLTVTCSQNMNHEYMSWYRQDPGLGLRQIYYSMNVEVTDKGDVPEGYKVSRKEKRNFPLILESPSPNQTSLYFCASSSDRRPRTNEKLFFGSGTQLSVL.

This clone was recorded only once. V gene TRBV7-6 combines with J gene TRBJ2-7, with a weak D call TRBD2 (6 bases). The germline gives CDR1 SGHVS, CDR2 FNYEAQ. The V end lost 1 base, the J end lost 5 bases, and 18 bases lay between the germline ends. The CDR3 is 16 residues long. The CDR3 sequence is CASSLGALRRGDEQYF. The CDR3 DNA follows: TGTGCCAGCAGCTTAGGGGCTTTGCGGAGGGGAGACGAGCAGTACTTC.

The V call is TRBV19, the J call TRBJ1-3, with D perhaps matching TRBD1 (6 bases). Germline assignment: CDR1 LNHDA and CDR2 SQIVND (reference sequence). Trimming stripped 6 bases from V and 0 bases from J, with 12 bases between. The CDR3 length is 15 residues. The CDR3 nucleotides read TGTGCCAGTAGCGTTCAGGGGACCTCTGGAAACACCATATATTTT. Translated, it gives CASSVQGTSGNTIYF. Looking up the rest from reference TRBV19 and TRBJ1-3 gives the full variable domain: DGGITQSPKYLFRKEGQNVTLSCEQNLNHDAMYWYRQDPGQGLRLIYYSQIVNDFQKGDIAEGYSVSREKKESFPLTVTSAQKNPTAFYLCASSVQGTSGNTIYFGEGSWLTVV.

The chain uses TRBV5-1 and TRBJ2-2; unclear D gene. The CDR3 contains 15 residues. The germline gives CDR1 SGHRS, CDR2 YFSETQ. The V end lost 0 bases, the J end lost 0 bases, and 6 bases lay between the germline ends. The CDR3 is CASSLVVSNTGELFF. The CDR3 nucleotides read TGCGCCAGCAGCTTGGTCGTATCGAACACCGGGGAGCTGTTTTTT.

The CDR3 here is CASSPRGLGTDTQYF. DNA for the CDR3: TGTGCCAGCAGCCCGCGGGGGCTCGGCACAGATACGCAGTATTTT. The rearrangement uses TRBV7-2 and TRBJ2-3; the D gene is possibly TRBD2 (7 bases). V was trimmed by 5 bases and J by 1 base, leaving 13 bases between them. Germline CDR1 and CDR2: SGHTA and FQGNSA. The CDR3 is 15 residues long. The complete variable domain, with remaining parts taken from reference TRBV7-2 and TRBJ2-3, reads GAGVSQSPSNKVTEKGKDVELRCDPISGHTALYWYRQSLGQGLEFLIYFQGNSAPDKSGLPSDRFSAERTGGSVSTLTIQRTQQEDSAVYLCASSPRGLGTDTQYFGPGTRLTVL.

The chain is built from TRBV29-1 and TRBJ2-7; weak D call: TRBD1 (5 bases). Between the trimmed V and J ends, which lost 3 bases and 5 bases, there was a span of 14 bases. The germline CDR1 and CDR2 sequences are SQVTM and ANQGSEA. This CDR3 contains 13 residues. The CDR3 DNA is TGCAGCGTTGAGCTACAGGAATTCCACGAGCAGTACTTC. It specifies CSVELQEFHEQYF.

This chain links TRBV9 with TRBJ2-5; possible D gene TRBD2, 5 bases. V shed 0 bases and J shed 2 bases, with 8 bases lying between them. Germline lookup yields CDR1 SGDLS and CDR2 YYNGEE. The CDR3 totals 14 residues. Here the CDR3 reads CASSVGGLQETQYF. The CDR3, as DNA: TGTGCCAGCAGCGTAGGCGGGCTTCAAGAGACCCAGTACTTC.